Listed below are T cell receptor beta chains from one sample, sequenced in a study of Ad26.COV2.S vaccination and SARS-CoV-2 variants. TCRdb's table, derived via immunoSEQ multiplex PCR, lists solely in-frame clones and lacks some. Of about 410,000 clones listed, around 92% are singletons. Sequencing used peripheral blood, obtained in a trial of Ad26.COV2.S vaccine versus placebo. Receptors were obtained from a person between 18 and 59 years old who received the Ad26.COV2.S COVID-19 vaccine or a placebo. CDR3s include the opening cysteine and the closing phenylalanine or tryptophan. D genes are given only for firm matches. Some rows mark clone size as missing; the rest say once, few, many or name a class of expanded clone.

clone_size: NA
j_call: TRBJ1-6
v_call: TRBV7-2
cdr3_length: 19
d_call: NA
cdr3_aa: CASSSTLGRYVSYNSPLHF
cdr3_nt: TGTGCCAGCAGCTCAACCCTAGGGCGGTATGTCTCCTATAATTCACCCCTCCACTTT

clone_size: NA
j_call: TRBJ2-1
v_call: TRBV9
cdr3_length: 15
d_call: TRBD2
cdr3_aa: CASSVGLAGDNEQFF
cdr3_nt: TGTGCCAGCAGCGTAGGGCTAGCGGGGGACAATGAGCAGTTCTTC

clone_size: NA
j_call: TRBJ2-3
v_call: TRBV28
cdr3_length: 17
d_call: TRBD1
cdr3_aa: CASSYRDRGLSTDTQYF
cdr3_nt: TGTGCCAGCAGTTACCGGGACAGGGGCTTGAGCACAGATACGCAGTATTTT

clone_size: NA
j_call: TRBJ2-3
v_call: TRBV11-3
cdr3_length: 18
d_call: TRBD1
cdr3_aa: CASSKYTGTGESKDTQYF
cdr3_nt: TGTGCCAGCAGCAAATATACCGGGACAGGGGAGAGTAAAGATACGCAGTATTTT

clone_size: NA
j_call: TRBJ2-7
v_call: TRBV19
cdr3_length: 11
d_call: NA
cdr3_aa: CASSIGYEQYF
cdr3_nt: TGTGCCAGTAGTATCGGCTACGAGCAGTACTTC

clone_size: NA
j_call: TRBJ2-5
v_call: TRBV4-1
cdr3_length: 13
d_call: NA
cdr3_aa: CASSLKSRETQYF
cdr3_nt: TGCGCCAGCAGCCTGAAGTCTCGGGAGACCCAGTACTTC

clone_size: NA
j_call: TRBJ1-2
v_call: TRBV6-2/TRBV6-3
cdr3_length: 14
d_call: TRBD1
cdr3_aa: CASSPDRVGYGYTF
cdr3_nt: TGTGCCAGCAGTCCGGACAGGGTCGGCTATGGCTACACCTTC

clone_size: NA
j_call: TRBJ2-3
v_call: TRBV10-3
cdr3_length: 18
d_call: TRBD2
cdr3_aa: CAINRGLAGGLVTDTQYF
cdr3_nt: TGTGCCATCAACCGGGGACTAGCGGGGGGGCTTGTCACAGATACGCAGTATTTT

clone_size: NA
j_call: TRBJ2-2
v_call: TRBV19
cdr3_length: 14
d_call: NA
cdr3_aa: CASEGQLSTGELFF
cdr3_nt: TGTGCCAGCGAAGGACAGTTGAGCACCGGGGAGCTGTTTTTT

clone_size: NA
j_call: TRBJ1-5
v_call: TRBV18
cdr3_length: 17
d_call: NA
cdr3_aa: CASSTPPRVFSNQPQHF
cdr3_nt: TGTGCCAGCTCTACCCCACCGCGTGTGTTTAGCAATCAGCCCCAGCATTTT

clone_size: NA
j_call: TRBJ2-2
v_call: TRBV3-1/TRBV3-2
cdr3_length: 18
d_call: NA
cdr3_aa: CASSQPRQVWTNTGELFF
cdr3_nt: TGTGCCAGCAGCCAACCCCGACAGGTTTGGACGAACACCGGGGAGCTGTTTTTT

clone_size: NA
j_call: TRBJ1-2
v_call: TRBV7-9
cdr3_length: 11
d_call: NA
cdr3_aa: CASSWGDGYTF
cdr3_nt: TGTGCCAGCAGCTGGGGGGATGGCTACACCTTC

clone_size: NA
j_call: TRBJ1-4
v_call: TRBV18
cdr3_length: 15
d_call: TRBD1
cdr3_aa: CASSPPGTANEKLFF
cdr3_nt: TGTGCCAGCTCACCACCTGGGACAGCGAATGAAAAACTGTTTTTT

clone_size: NA
j_call: TRBJ1-6
v_call: TRBV4-3
cdr3_length: 18
d_call: NA
cdr3_aa: CASSQGIQGPGNNSPLHF
cdr3_nt: TGCGCCAGCAGCCAGGGTATACAGGGCCCAGGGAATAATTCACCCCTCCACTTT

clone_size: NA
j_call: TRBJ2-2
v_call: TRBV7-2
cdr3_length: 18
d_call: NA
cdr3_aa: CASSPVLQGAYSTGELFF
cdr3_nt: TGTGCCAGCAGCCCCGTCCTACAGGGAGCCTATAGCACCGGGGAGCTGTTTTTT

clone_size: once
j_call: TRBJ1-1
v_call: TRBV5-6
cdr3_length: 13
d_call: NA
cdr3_aa: CASSLDWNTEAFF
cdr3_nt: TGTGCCAGCAGCTTGGACTGGAACACTGAAGCTTTCTTT

clone_size: NA
j_call: TRBJ2-1
v_call: TRBV9
cdr3_length: 15
d_call: TRBD2
cdr3_aa: CASSASGLAYNEQFF
cdr3_nt: TGTGCCAGCAGCGCTAGCGGGTTGGCCTACAATGAGCAGTTCTTC

clone_size: NA
j_call: TRBJ1-4
v_call: TRBV7-9
cdr3_length: 15
d_call: TRBD1
cdr3_aa: CASSPGQGRNEKLFF
cdr3_nt: TGTGCCAGCAGCCCGGGACAGGGGAGAAATGAAAAACTGTTTTTT

clone_size: NA
j_call: TRBJ1-2
v_call: TRBV2
cdr3_length: 13
d_call: NA
cdr3_aa: CASDRELNYGYTF
cdr3_nt: TGTGCCAGCGACCGTGAGCTTAACTATGGCTACACCTTC

clone_size: NA
j_call: TRBJ2-7
v_call: TRBV9
cdr3_length: 15
d_call: TRBD2
cdr3_aa: CASSGPGTSLGEQYF
cdr3_nt: TGTGCCAGCAGCGGACCCGGGACTAGTCTGGGAGAGCAGTACTTC

clone_size: NA
j_call: TRBJ1-6
v_call: TRBV6-5
cdr3_length: 16
d_call: NA
cdr3_aa: CASSYSTRGVTSPLHF
cdr3_nt: TGTGCCAGCAGTTACTCTACGAGAGGGGTCACTTCACCCCTCCACTTT

clone_size: NA
j_call: TRBJ2-1
v_call: TRBV5-8
cdr3_length: 15
d_call: TRBD1
cdr3_aa: CASSLGQGSYNEQFF
cdr3_nt: TGTGCCAGCAGCTTGGGACAGGGTTCCTACAATGAGCAGTTCTTC

clone_size: NA
j_call: TRBJ2-7
v_call: TRBV5-5
cdr3_length: 14
d_call: NA
cdr3_aa: CASSLGGSIYEQYF
cdr3_nt: TGTGCCAGCAGCCTCGGAGGGTCTATCTACGAGCAGTACTTC

clone_size: NA
j_call: TRBJ1-6
v_call: TRBV28
cdr3_length: 12
d_call: NA
cdr3_aa: CASSGGRAPLHF
cdr3_nt: TGTGCCAGCAGTGGGGGACGCGCACCCCTCCACTTT

clone_size: once
j_call: TRBJ1-2
v_call: TRBV21-1
cdr3_length: 13
d_call: NA
cdr3_aa: CASSKRAGGGYTF
cdr3_nt: TGTGCCAGCAGCAAAAGGGCGGGGGGCGGCTACACCTTC

clone_size: few
j_call: TRBJ1-2
v_call: TRBV5-4
cdr3_length: 14
d_call: NA
cdr3_aa: CASHRGQVLGGYTF
cdr3_nt: TGTGCCAGCCATAGGGGTCAGGTTCTAGGGGGCTACACCTTC

clone_size: NA
j_call: TRBJ2-7
v_call: TRBV6-5
cdr3_length: 14
d_call: NA
cdr3_aa: CASSYSPRVGEQYF
cdr3_nt: TGTGCCAGCAGTTACTCGCCCAGGGTGGGCGAGCAGTACTTC

clone_size: NA
j_call: TRBJ1-2
v_call: TRBV7-8
cdr3_length: 16
d_call: TRBD1
cdr3_aa: CASSVGQGPYLYGYTF
cdr3_nt: TGTGCCAGCAGCGTAGGACAGGGACCGTATCTCTATGGCTACACCTTC

clone_size: once
j_call: TRBJ2-3
v_call: TRBV5-1
cdr3_length: 15
d_call: TRBD1
cdr3_aa: CASSPRQGVTDTQYF
cdr3_nt: TGCGCCAGCAGCCCGCGACAGGGAGTCACAGATACGCAGTATTTT